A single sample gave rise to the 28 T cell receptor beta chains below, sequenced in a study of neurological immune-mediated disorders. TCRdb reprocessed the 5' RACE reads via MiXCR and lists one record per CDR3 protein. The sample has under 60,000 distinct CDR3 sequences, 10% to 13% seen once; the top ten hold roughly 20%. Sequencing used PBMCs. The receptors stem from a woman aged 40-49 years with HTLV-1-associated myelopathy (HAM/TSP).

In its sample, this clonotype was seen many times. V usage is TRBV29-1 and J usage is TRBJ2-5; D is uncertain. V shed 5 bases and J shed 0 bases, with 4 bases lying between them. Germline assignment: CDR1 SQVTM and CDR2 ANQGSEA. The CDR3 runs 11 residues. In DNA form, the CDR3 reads TGCAGCGTTTTCTACCAAGAGACCCAGTACTTC. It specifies CSVFYQETQYF.

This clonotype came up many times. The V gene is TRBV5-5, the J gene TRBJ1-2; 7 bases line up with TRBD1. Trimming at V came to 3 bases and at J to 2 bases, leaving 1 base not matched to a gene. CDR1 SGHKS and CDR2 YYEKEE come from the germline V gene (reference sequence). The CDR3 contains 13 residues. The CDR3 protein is CASSSGQNYGYTF. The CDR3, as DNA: TGTGCCAGCAGCTCGGGACAGAACTATGGCTACACCTTC.

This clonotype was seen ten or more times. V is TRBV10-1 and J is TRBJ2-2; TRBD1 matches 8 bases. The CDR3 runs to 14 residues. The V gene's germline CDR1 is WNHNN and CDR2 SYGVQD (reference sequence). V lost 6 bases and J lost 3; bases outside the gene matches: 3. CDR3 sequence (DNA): TGCGCCAGCAGCCCGGGACAGGACACCGGGGAGCTGTTTTTT. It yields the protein CASSPGQDTGELFF.

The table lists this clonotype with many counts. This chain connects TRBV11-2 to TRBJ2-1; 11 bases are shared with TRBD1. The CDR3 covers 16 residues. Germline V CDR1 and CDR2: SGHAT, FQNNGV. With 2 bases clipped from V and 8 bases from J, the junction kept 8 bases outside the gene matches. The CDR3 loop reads CASSLKDRGRVDEQFF. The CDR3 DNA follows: TGTGCCAGCAGCTTAAAGGACAGGGGGCGAGTAGATGAGCAGTTCTTC.

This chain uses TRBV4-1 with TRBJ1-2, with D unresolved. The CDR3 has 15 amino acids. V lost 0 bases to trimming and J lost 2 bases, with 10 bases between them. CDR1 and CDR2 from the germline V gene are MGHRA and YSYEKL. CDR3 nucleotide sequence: TGCGCCAGCAGCCAAGATGCACTGAGGAACTATGGCTACACCTTC. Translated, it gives CASSQDALRNYGYTF.

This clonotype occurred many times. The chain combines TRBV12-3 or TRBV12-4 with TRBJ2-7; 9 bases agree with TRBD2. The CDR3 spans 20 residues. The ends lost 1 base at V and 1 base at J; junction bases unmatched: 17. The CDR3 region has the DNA TGTGCCAGCAGTTTAGAAATTAGGGCTAGCGGGGCCAAACTTTCCTACGAGCAGTACTTC. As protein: CASSLEIRASGAKLSYEQYF.

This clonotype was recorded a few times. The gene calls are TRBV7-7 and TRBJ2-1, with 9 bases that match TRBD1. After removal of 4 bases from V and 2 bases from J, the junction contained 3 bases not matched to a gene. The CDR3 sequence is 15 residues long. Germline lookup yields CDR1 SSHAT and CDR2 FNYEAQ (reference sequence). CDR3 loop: CASSSGTGPYNEQFF. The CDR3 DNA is TGTGCCAGCAGCTCAGGGACAGGGCCCTACAATGAGCAGTTCTTC.

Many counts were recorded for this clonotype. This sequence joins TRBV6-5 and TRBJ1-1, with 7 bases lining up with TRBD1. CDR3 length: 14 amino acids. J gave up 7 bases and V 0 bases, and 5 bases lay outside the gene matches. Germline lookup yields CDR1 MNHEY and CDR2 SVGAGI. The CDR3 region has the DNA TGTGCCAGCAGTTACTCGGGACAGAAGAATGAAGCTTTCTTT. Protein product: CASSYSGQKNEAFF.

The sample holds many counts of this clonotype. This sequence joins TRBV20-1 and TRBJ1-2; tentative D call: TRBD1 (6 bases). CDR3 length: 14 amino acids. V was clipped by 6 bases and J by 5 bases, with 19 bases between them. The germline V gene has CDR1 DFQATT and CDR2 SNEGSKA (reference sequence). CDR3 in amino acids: CSALNLDRSYGYTF. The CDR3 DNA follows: TGCAGTGCCCTCAACCTGGACAGAAGTTATGGCTACACCTTC.

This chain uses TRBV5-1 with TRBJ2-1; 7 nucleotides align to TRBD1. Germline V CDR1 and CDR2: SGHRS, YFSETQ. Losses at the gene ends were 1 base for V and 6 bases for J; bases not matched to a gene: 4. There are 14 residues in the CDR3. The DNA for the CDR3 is TGCGCCAGCAGCTTGCCCAGGGGGTCCAATGAGCAGTTCTTC. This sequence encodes CASSLPRGSNEQFF.

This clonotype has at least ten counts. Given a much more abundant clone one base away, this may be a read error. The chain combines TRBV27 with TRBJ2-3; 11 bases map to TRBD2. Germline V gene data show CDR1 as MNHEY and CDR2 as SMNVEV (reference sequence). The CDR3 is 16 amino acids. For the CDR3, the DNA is TGTGCCAACAGTCCCCCTAGCGGGGGGACGGCAGATACGCAGTATTTT. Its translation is CANSPPSGGTADTQYF.

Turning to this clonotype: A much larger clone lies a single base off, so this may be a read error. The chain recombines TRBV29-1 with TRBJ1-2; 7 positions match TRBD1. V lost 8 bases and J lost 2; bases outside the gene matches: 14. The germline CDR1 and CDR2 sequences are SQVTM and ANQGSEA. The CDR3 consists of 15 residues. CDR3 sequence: CSINKEGAGNYGYTF. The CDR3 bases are TGCAGCATCAATAAGGAGGGGGCCGGGAACTATGGCTACACCTTC.

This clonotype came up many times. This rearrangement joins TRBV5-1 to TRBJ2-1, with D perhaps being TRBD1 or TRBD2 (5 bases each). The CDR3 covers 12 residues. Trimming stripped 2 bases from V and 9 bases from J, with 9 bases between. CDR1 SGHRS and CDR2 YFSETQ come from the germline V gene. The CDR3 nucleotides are TGCGCCAGCAGCTTTCCGGGGCGTGAGCAGTTCTTC. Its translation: CASSFPGREQFF.

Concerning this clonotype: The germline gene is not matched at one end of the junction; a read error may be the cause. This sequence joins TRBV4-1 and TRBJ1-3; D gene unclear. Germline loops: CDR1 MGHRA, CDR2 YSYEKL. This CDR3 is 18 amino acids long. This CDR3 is CASNQNIDNSRSGNTLYF. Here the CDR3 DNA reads TGCGCCAGCAACCAAAATATAGACAATTCCCGCTCTGGAAACACCTTATATTTT.

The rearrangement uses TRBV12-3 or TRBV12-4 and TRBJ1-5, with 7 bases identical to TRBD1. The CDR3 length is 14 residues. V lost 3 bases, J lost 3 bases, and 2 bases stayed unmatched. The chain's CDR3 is CASSFDRVNQPQHF. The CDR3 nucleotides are TGTGCCAGCAGTTTTGACAGGGTCAATCAGCCCCAGCATTTT.

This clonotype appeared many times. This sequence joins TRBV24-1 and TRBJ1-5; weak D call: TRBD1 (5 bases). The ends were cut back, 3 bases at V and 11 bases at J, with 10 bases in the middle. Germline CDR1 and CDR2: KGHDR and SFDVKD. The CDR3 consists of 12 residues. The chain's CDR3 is CATSDQKQAQHF. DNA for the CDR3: TGTGCCACCAGTGATCAAAAACAGGCCCAGCATTTT.

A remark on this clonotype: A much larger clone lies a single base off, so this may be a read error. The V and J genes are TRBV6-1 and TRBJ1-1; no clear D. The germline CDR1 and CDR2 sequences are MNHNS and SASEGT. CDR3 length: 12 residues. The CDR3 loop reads CARSEPLAEAFF. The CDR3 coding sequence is TGTGCCAGAAGTGAACCCCTAGCTGAAGCTTTCTTT.

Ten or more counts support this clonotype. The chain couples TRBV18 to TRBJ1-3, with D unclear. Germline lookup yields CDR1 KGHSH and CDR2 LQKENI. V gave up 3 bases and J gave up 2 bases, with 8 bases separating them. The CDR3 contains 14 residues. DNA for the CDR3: TGTGCCAGCTCACCTTCGGCCGCTGGAAACACCATATATTTT. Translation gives CASSPSAAGNTIYF.

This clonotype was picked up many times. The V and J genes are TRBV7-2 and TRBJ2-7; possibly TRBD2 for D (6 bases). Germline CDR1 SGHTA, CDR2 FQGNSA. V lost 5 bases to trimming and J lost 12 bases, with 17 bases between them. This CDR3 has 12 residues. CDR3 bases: TGTGCCAGCAGCCGCGCAGCGGGCTTGTTGTACTTC. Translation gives CASSRAAGLLYF. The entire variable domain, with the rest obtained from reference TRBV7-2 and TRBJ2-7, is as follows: GAGVSQSPSNKVTEKGKDVELRCDPISGHTALYWYRQSLGQGLEFLIYFQGNSAPDKSGLPSDRFSAERTGGSVSTLTIQRTQQEDSAVYLCASSRAAGLLYFGPGTRLTVT.

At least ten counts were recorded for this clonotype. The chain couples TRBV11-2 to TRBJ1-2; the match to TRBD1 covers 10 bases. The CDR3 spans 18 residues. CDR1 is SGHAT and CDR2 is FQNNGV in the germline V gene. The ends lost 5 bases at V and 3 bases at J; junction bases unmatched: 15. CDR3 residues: CASSLLGTGDRTHYGYTF. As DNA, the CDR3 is TGTGCCAGCAGCCTATTAGGGACAGGGGATAGGACTCACTATGGCTACACCTTC.

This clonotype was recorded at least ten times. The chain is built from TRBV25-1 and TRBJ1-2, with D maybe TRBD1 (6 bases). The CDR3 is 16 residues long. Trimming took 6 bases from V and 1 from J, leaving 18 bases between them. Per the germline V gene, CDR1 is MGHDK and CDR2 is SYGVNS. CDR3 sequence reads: CASRAGGGPINYGYTF. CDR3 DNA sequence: TGTGCCAGCAGGGCCGGGGGGGGGCCCATTAACTATGGCTACACCTTC.

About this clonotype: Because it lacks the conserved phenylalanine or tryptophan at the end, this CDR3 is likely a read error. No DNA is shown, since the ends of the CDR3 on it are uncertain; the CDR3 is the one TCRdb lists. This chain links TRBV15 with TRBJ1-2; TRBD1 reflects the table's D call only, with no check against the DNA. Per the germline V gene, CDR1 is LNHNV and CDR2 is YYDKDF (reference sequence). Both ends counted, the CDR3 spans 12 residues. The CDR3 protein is CATSRRDRRHAL.

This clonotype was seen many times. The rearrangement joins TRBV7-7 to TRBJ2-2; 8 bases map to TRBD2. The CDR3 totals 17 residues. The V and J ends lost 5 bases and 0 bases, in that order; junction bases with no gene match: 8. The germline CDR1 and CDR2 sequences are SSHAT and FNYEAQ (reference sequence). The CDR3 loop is CASSLNKAGANTGELFF. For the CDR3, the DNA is TGTGCCAGCAGCCTAAACAAAGCGGGGGCGAACACCGGGGAGCTGTTTTTT. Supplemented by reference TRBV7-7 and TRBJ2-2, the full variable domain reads GAGVSQSPRYKVTKRGQDVTLRCDPISSHATLYWYQQALGQGPEFLTYFNYEAQPDKSGLPSDRFSAERPEGSISTLTIQRTEQRDSAMYRCASSLNKAGANTGELFFGEGSRLTVL.

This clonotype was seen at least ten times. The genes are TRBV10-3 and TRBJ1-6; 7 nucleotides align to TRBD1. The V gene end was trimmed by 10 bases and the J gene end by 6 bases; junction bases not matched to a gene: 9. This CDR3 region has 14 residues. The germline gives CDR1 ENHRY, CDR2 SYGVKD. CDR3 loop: CATNPTGVNSPLHF. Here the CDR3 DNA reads TGTGCCACCAACCCTACAGGGGTTAATTCACCCCTCCACTTT.

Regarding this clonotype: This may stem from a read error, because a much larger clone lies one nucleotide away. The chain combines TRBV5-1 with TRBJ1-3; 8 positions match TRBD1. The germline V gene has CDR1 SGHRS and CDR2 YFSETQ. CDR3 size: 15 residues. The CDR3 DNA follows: TGCGTCAGCAGCCTACAACAGGGGGATGGAAACACCATATATTTT. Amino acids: CVSSLQQGDGNTIYF.

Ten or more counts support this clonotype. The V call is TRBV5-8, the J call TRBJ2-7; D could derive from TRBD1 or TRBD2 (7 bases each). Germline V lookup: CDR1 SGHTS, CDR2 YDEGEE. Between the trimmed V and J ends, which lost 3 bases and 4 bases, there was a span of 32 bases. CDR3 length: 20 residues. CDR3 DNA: TGTGCCAGCAGCTCGAAGAACCGGGACAGCGGGACCCTGTGGGGTTACGAGCAGTACTTC. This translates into CASSSKNRDSGTLWGYEQYF.

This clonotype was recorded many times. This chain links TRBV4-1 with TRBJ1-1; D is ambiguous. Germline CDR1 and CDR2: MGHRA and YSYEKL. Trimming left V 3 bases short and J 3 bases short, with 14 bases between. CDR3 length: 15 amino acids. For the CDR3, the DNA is TGCGCCAGCAGCCACCTGAGTCCCCCGTACACTGAAGCTTTCTTT. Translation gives CASSHLSPPYTEAFF.

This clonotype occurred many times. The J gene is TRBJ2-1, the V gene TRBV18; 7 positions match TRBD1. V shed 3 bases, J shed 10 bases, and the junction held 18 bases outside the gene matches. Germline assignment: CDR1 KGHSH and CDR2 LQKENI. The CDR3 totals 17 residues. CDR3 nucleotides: TGTGCCAGCTCACCGTTGCCCGCGACAGGGCCTCTTGAGGAGCAGTTCTTC. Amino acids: CASSPLPATGPLEEQFF.